Shown below are 23 T cell receptor beta chains from a single sample sequenced in a study of T cells in Graves' hyperthyroidism and ophthalmopathy. RNA transcripts were the template for amplifying TCR beta CDR3 regions. Using the HTBI primer set, a first-round RT-PCR was run on the TCR CDR3. TCRdb called the multiplex PCR reads again in MiXCR, with one record for every CDR3 protein. The sample contains fewer than 550,000 distinct CDR3 sequences, about 15% of which appear only once. Sequencing was performed on blood. The receptor set was obtained from a woman under 30 with Graves' hyperthyroidism.

There are many counts of this clonotype. This chain connects TRBV19 to TRBJ1-1, with D uncertain. CDR3 length equals 12 residues. Trimming removed 7 bases from V and 6 bases from J, with 12 bases in between. Germline assignment: CDR1 LNHDA and CDR2 SQIVND (reference sequence). Here the CDR3 reads CASMPDRSEAFF. The CDR3 DNA reads as TGTGCCAGTATGCCCGACCGATCTGAAGCTTTCTTT.

This clonotype was observed many times. The chain recombines TRBV7-2 with TRBJ1-5, with unresolved D. Trimming took 5 bases from V and 6 from J, leaving 17 bases between them. Germline CDR1 SGHTA, CDR2 FQGNSA. This CDR3 contains 15 residues. CDR3 sequence reads: CASSGQNMAGQPQHF. The CDR3 DNA sequence: TGTGCCAGCAGCGGCCAGAACATGGCGGGTCAGCCCCAGCATTTT.

This clonotype has at least ten counts. The CDR3: CASSLAPGTGGGGANVLTF. The CDR3 bases are TGTGCCAGCAGTTTAGCGCCCGGGACAGGGGGCGGTGGGGCCAACGTCCTGACTTTC. This sequence joins TRBV12-3 or TRBV12-4 and TRBJ2-6; the match to TRBD1 covers 12 bases. J lost 3 bases, V lost 0 bases, and 6 bases had no gene match. The CDR3 is 19 residues long.

The V gene is TRBV6-9, the J gene TRBJ2-7; 8 bases agree with TRBD2. The CDR3 runs to 16 residues. V lost 5 bases and J lost 4; bases outside the gene matches: 13. Germline V gene lookup returns CDR1 MNHGY and CDR2 SVAAGI. CDR3 sequence reads: CASSPPTGGPPYEQYF. CDR3 bases: TGTGCCAGCAGTCCGCCGACGGGAGGGCCACCGTACGAGCAGTACTTC.

This clonotype was counted ten times or more. CDR3 DNA: TGTGCCAGCAGCTTAGGCGGGGGGGCTTCCTATAATTCACCCCTCCACTTT. Its protein product is CASSLGGGASYNSPLHF. The J gene is TRBJ1-6, the V gene TRBV13; TRBD1 might be the D (6 bases). The CDR3 has 17 residues. Germline V CDR1 and CDR2: PRHDT, FYEKMQ (reference sequence). V was shortened by 0 bases and J by 1 base, with 10 bases between the two germline ends.

Ten or more counts support this clonotype. The chain uses TRBV9 and TRBJ2-3; a possible D gene is TRBD2 (6 bases). Trimming shortened V by 1 base and J by 2 bases, and 14 bases separated the two germline ends. This CDR3 is built from 16 residues. Germline values: CDR1 SGDLS, CDR2 YYNGEE. CDR3 sequence reads: CASSVFNSGSTDTQYF. The CDR3 DNA follows: TGTGCCAGCAGCGTATTTAATAGCGGATCCACAGATACGCAGTATTTT.

This clonotype appeared a few times. The V call is TRBV20-1, the J call TRBJ2-5, with unresolved D. The CDR3 runs 11 residues. Germline V gene sequence: CDR1 DFQATT, CDR2 SNEGSKA (reference sequence). The CDR3 sequence: CGPVLGETQYF. In DNA form, the CDR3 reads TGCGGTCCAGTGCTGGGAGAGACCCAGTACTTC.

This chain links TRBV29-1 with TRBJ2-1; 9 nucleotides align to TRBD1. The V gene end was trimmed by 1 base and the J gene end by 3 bases; junction bases not matched to a gene: 7. Germline CDR1 is SQVTM and CDR2 is ANQGSEA. The CDR3 contains 16 residues. CDR3 bases: TGCAGCGTTGAAGGTGCGGGACAGGGTTTCTACAATGAGCAGTTCTTC. Encoded protein: CSVEGAGQGFYNEQFF.

This clonotype turned up a few times. A much larger clone differs from this one at a single base, so this may be a read error. The gene calls are TRBV24-1 and TRBJ1-5; D call uncertain. This CDR3 comprises 14 residues. Trimming shortened V by 5 bases and J by 9 bases, and 16 bases separated the two germline ends. Germline CDR1 reads KGHDR; CDR2 reads SFDVKD. CDR3 bases: TGTGCCACCAGTGCCCCAGATAAATTCCGGCCCCAGCATTTT. This encodes CATSAPDKFRPQHF.

In this sample, this clonotype turned up a few times. Mismatch with germline at one junction end may stem from a read error. V usage is TRBV6-1 and J usage is TRBJ2-2; 8 bases map to TRBD2. Germline CDR1 and CDR2: MNHNS and SASEGT. This CDR3 has 14 amino acids. CDR3 coding DNA: TGTGCCAGCCGCACGACCACGGGTAGCGGGGAGCTGTTTTTC. Translating it yields CASRTTTGSGELFF.

This clonotype was seen many times. The chain uses TRBV20-1 and TRBJ2-7; either TRBD1 or TRBD2 may fit D (5 bases each). The V gene lost 6 bases and the J gene lost 2 bases, with 14 bases spanning the gap. The germline V gene has CDR1 DFQATT and CDR2 SNEGSKA (reference sequence). CDR3 size: 13 residues. The DNA for the CDR3 is TGCAGTGCCTCCGGGACGTACACCTACGAGCAGTACTTC. Encoded protein: CSASGTYTYEQYF.

V usage is TRBV27 and J usage is TRBJ2-7; D is possibly TRBD1 or TRBD2 (9 bases each). CDR3 length equals 20 residues. V was cut by 5 bases and J by 2 bases, with 31 bases left in between. Germline CDR1 MNHEY, CDR2 SMNVEV (reference sequence). This chain's CDR3 is CASSTRTGEGVSGRPYEQYF. CDR3 DNA: TGTGCCAGCAGTACTCGGACAGGGGAAGGGGTTAGCGGGAGACCCTACGAGCAGTACTTC.

This clonotype was counted only a few times. The gene calls are TRBV25-1 and TRBJ2-2; 8 positions agree with TRBD1. CDR1 MGHDK and CDR2 SYGVNS come from the germline V gene. This CDR3 contains 16 residues. J was trimmed by 5 bases and V by 2 bases; bases with no gene match: 7. The CDR3 is CASSEPHRGETGELFF. CDR3 coding DNA: TGTGCCAGCAGTGAACCCCACAGGGGGGAGACCGGGGAGCTGTTTTTT.

This clonotype was seen repeatedly, ten times or more. A junction end diverges from the germline sequence, so it may reflect a read error. The chain uses TRBV7-7 and TRBJ2-2; D not resolved. The V gene's germline CDR1 is SSHAT and CDR2 FNYEAQ (reference sequence). The CDR3 sequence is 12 residues long. DNA for the CDR3: TGTGCTAGCAGCCAAGAGCCCGGGGAGCTGTTTTTT. Translating it yields CASSQEPGELFF.

In this sample, this clonotype turned up many times. This chain links TRBV3-1 with TRBJ2-1; perhaps TRBD2 as D (6 bases). The V and J ends lost 3 bases and 0 bases respectively, with 21 bases between them. Germline CDR1 LGHDT, CDR2 YNNKEL (reference sequence). The CDR3 has 19 amino acids. CDR3 protein: CASSQRLDDLFSSYNEQFF. CDR3 nucleotide sequence: TGTGCCAGCAGCCAGAGACTAGATGACCTCTTTAGCTCCTACAATGAGCAGTTCTTC.

This clonotype appeared many times. The V gene is TRBV19, the J gene TRBJ1-2, with D possibly matching TRBD1 (6 bases). CDR3 length equals 15 residues. Germline CDR1 reads LNHDA; CDR2 reads SQIVND (reference sequence). Trimming removed 8 bases from V and 4 bases from J, with 20 bases in between. CDR3: CASEGRGGVGYGYTF. The CDR3 nucleotides are TGTGCCAGTGAGGGCAGGGGCGGTGTCGGCTATGGCTACACCTTC.

In the case of this clonotype: A much larger clone lies one base from this, so it may be a read error. The V gene is TRBV5-5, the J gene TRBJ1-1; TRBD1 agrees at 10 bases. Germline V lookup: CDR1 SGHKS, CDR2 YYEKEE (reference sequence). The CDR3 length is 16 residues. The CDR3: CGSSSWDRGPGAEAFF. DNA of the CDR3: TGTGGCAGCAGCTCCTGGGACAGGGGACCGGGGGCTGAAGCTTTCTTT.

This clonotype was observed a handful of times. This chain uses TRBV5-1 with TRBJ2-3; D call uncertain. Trimming cost V 2 bases and J 1 base, with 14 bases left between them. CDR3 length equals 16 residues. Germline V gene data show CDR1 as SGHRS and CDR2 as YFSETQ. The CDR3 region is CASSFSPGAGTDTQYF. The CDR3 DNA reads as TGCGCCAGCAGCTTTTCTCCCGGTGCGGGCACAGATACGCAGTATTTT.

There are many counts of this clonotype. The chain links TRBV6-2 or TRBV6-3 to TRBJ1-3; D is perhaps TRBD1 (5 bases). Per the germline V gene, CDR1 is MNHEY and CDR2 is SVGEGT. CDR3 length: 18 amino acids. The V gene lost 0 bases and the J gene lost 0 bases, with 15 bases spanning the gap. The CDR3 loop is CASSYSFGGATSGNTIYF. In DNA form, the CDR3 reads TGTGCCAGCAGTTACTCTTTCGGTGGGGCGACCTCTGGAAACACCATATATTTT.

This clonotype was found many times. J is TRBJ2-3 and V is TRBV7-2; TRBD2 agrees at 14 bases. The J segment lost 5 bases and the V segment lost 3 bases, leaving 4 bases of the junction unmatched. CDR1 is SGHTA and CDR2 is FQGNSA in the germline V gene. The CDR3 is 16 amino acids. In DNA, the CDR3 is TGTGCCAGCAGCTTTGGGACTAGCGGGGGTCGAGATACGCAGTATTTT. It is translated as CASSFGTSGGRDTQYF.

This clonotype was seen many times. The V gene is TRBV28, the J gene TRBJ2-7, with D perhaps being TRBD1 or TRBD2 (5 bases each). V lost 3 bases and J lost 0, with 12 bases in between. Germline V gene lookup returns CDR1 MDHEN and CDR2 SYDVKM. There are 15 residues in the CDR3. This chain's CDR3 is CASSFPGPNSYEQYF. CDR3 sequence (DNA): TGTGCCAGCAGTTTTCCGGGGCCCAACTCCTACGAGCAGTACTTC.

This clonotype was observed a handful of times. A read error is possible here, since a much larger clone lies one base away. V is TRBV5-6 and J is TRBJ2-7; 7 nucleotides line up with TRBD2. Germline CDR1 reads SGHDT; CDR2 reads YYEEEE. CDR3 length equals 16 residues. The DNA for the CDR3 is TGTGCCAGCAGCCCCACGGCCGGGACTACAAACTACGAGCAGCACTTC. Residues: CASSPTAGTTNYEQHF.

The sample holds many counts of this clonotype. The CDR3 loop is CASSGLHGYTF. As DNA, the CDR3 is TGTGCCAGCAGCGGACTACACGGCTACACCTTC. This chain joins TRBV9 and TRBJ1-2; D ambiguous. The V and J ends lost 3 bases and 8 bases respectively, with 8 bases between them. Per the germline V gene, CDR1 is SGDLS and CDR2 is YYNGEE. This CDR3 is built from 11 residues.